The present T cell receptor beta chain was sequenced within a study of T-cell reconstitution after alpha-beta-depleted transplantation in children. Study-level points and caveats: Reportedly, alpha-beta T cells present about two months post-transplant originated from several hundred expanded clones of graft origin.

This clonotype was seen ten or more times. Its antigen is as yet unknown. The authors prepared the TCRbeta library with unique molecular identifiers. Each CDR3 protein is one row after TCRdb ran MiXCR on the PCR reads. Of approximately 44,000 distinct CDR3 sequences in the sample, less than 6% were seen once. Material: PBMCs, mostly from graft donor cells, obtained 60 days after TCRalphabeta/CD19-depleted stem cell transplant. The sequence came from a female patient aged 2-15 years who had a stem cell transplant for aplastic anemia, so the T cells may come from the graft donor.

CDR3 region: CASRYSGGQSSYEQYF. The DNA for the CDR3 is TGTGCCAGCAGATATAGTGGAGGGCAGAGCTCCTACGAGCAGTACTTC. This rearrangement joins TRBV7-9 to TRBJ2-7; maybe TRBD2 (6 bases). The CDR3 has 16 amino acids. The V end was cut by 6 bases, the J end by 0 bases, with 18 bases between. Per germline, CDR1 SEHNR and CDR2 FQNEAQ (reference sequence).